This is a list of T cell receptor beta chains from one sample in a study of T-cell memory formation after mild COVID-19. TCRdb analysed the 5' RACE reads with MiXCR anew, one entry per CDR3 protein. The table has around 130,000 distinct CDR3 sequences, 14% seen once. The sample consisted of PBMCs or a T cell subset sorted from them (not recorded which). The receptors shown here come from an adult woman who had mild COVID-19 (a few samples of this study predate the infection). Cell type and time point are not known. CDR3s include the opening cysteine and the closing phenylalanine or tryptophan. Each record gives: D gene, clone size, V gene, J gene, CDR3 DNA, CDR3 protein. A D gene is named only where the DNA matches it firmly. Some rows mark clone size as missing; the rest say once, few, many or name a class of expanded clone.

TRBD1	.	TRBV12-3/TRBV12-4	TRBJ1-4	TGTGCCAGCAGTTTATGGGCCCCACAGGGGGCCGGAAAACTGTTTTTT	CASSLWAPQGAGKLFF
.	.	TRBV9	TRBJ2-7	TGTGCCAGCAGTTACCGAGGGGAAACAGCTTACGAGCAGTACTTC	CASSYRGETAYEQYF
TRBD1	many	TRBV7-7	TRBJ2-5	TGTGCTAGCAGCTGGGACAGGGACGGAGAGACCCAGTACTTC	CASSWDRDGETQYF
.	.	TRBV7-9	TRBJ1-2	TGTGCCAGCAGCTTAGGGCCAGTAGTCTATGGCTACACCTTC	CASSLGPVVYGYTF
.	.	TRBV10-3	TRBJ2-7	TGTGCCACCCGGGACTTTCCCGCCCACGAGCAGTACTTC	CATRDFPAHEQYF
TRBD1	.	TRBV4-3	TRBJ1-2	TGCGCCAGCAGCCAAGATCGATACGGACAGGGATACTACACCTTC	CASSQDRYGQGYYTF
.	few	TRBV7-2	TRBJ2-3	TGTGCCAGCAGCTCCGACTCGATCACAGATACGCAGTATTTT	CASSSDSITDTQYF
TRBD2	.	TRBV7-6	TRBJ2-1	TGTGACAGCAGCTACCCTCTCGGTAGCGGGGGGGGATCCTACAATGAGCAGTTCTTC	CDSSYPLGSGGGSYNEQFF
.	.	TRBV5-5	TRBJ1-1	TGTGCCAGCAGTCCGAAGGGGGACACTGAAGCTTTCTTT	CASSPKGDTEAFF
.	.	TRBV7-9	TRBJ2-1	TGTGCCAGCAGCTTACAGGGTTACAATGAGCAGTTCTTC	CASSLQGYNEQFF
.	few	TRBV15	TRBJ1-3	TGTGCCACCAGCAGAGGCGGAAATGCGGGAAACACCATATATTTT	CATSRGGNAGNTIYF
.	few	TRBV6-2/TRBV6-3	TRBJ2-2	TGTGCCAGCAGCGAAGGGACTCGTCCCGGGGAGCTGTTTTTT	CASSEGTRPGELFF
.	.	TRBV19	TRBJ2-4	TGTGCCAGTAGTATTCCGGGACAAATGAAAAACATTCAGTACTTC	CASSIPGQMKNIQYF
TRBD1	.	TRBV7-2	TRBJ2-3	TGTGCCAGCAGCCTTTGGGACAGTTCCACAGATACGCAGTATTTT	CASSLWDSSTDTQYF
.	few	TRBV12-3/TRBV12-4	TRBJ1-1	TGTGCCAGCAGTTTATCTCTCTTGTCCACTGAAGCTTTCTTT	CASSLSLLSTEAFF
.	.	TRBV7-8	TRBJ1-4	TGTGCCAGCAGCATAAGCAGGGCCGCGAGGGGGGTTAATGAAAAACTGTTTTTT	CASSISRAARGVNEKLFF
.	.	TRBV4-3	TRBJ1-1	TGCGCCAGCAGCCAAGACCGGGGGACGATGAACACTGAAGCTTTCTTT	CASSQDRGTMNTEAFF
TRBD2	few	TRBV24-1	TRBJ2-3	TGTGCCACCAGTGTCGGGACTAGTGGGACAGATACGCAGTATTTT	CATSVGTSGTDTQYF
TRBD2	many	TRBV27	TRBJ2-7	TGTGCCAGCAGTTTATCATCCGCGACTAGCGTCTACGAGCAGTACTTC	CASSLSSATSVYEQYF
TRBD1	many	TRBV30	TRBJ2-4	TGTGCCTGGAGTCTCGGGACAGGAGGGAGCATTCAGTACTTC	CAWSLGTGGSIQYF
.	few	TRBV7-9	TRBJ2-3	TGTGCCAGCAGCTTAGAGTCTGTTGCAGATACGCAGTATTTT	CASSLESVADTQYF
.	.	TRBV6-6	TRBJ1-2	TGTGCCAGCAGTTACGGAGGACTCTATGGCTACACCTTC	CASSYGGLYGYTF
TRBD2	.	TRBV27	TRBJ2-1	TGTGCCAGCAGTCCCACCCGTCTGGCGGGGGTCTACAATGAGCAGTTCTTC	CASSPTRLAGVYNEQFF
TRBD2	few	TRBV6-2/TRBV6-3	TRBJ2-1	TGTGCCAGCTTGACTAGCGGCCCCTACAATGAGCAGTTCTTC	CASLTSGPYNEQFF
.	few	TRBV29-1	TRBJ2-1	TGCAGCGCCCCGTCCGCACTCTACGCCTCCTACAATGAGCAGTTCTTC	CSAPSALYASYNEQFF
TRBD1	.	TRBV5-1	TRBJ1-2	TGCGCCAGCAGCCTAAGACAGGGCGCGGACTATGGCTACACCTTC	CASSLRQGADYGYTF